These T cell receptor beta chains were read from a single sample in a study of OX40 agonist ivuxolimab in advanced cancers. Profiled with immunoSEQ multiplex PCR; TCRdb holds only in-frame clones, not every one. The sample yields 50,000 to 85,000 clones, about four fifths seen once. Material: CD4+ or CD8+ T cells sorted from blood, obtained in a trial of the OX40 agonist ivuxolimab. The receptor source for this set is an adult with an advanced solid tumor such as melanoma, head and neck, liver or kidney cancer. CDR3s include the opening cysteine and the closing phenylalanine or tryptophan. Each record gives: D gene, J gene, V gene, CDR3 protein. The D gene is left open where the match is weak.

d_gene: .; j_gene: TRBJ2-1; v_gene: TRBV19; CDR3aa: CASSMHVESSNEQFF
d_gene: TRBD1; j_gene: TRBJ2-3; v_gene: TRBV29-1; CDR3aa: CSVGTGNPSTDTQYF
d_gene: .; j_gene: TRBJ1-5; v_gene: TRBV19; CDR3aa: CASSSVRQPQHF
d_gene: .; j_gene: TRBJ2-7; v_gene: TRBV2; CDR3aa: CASTFSASSYEQYF
d_gene: TRBD1; j_gene: TRBJ1-2; v_gene: TRBV7-2; CDR3aa: CASSLSSGTAYGYTF
d_gene: .; j_gene: TRBJ2-7; v_gene: TRBV6-1; CDR3aa: CASSDFSYEQYF
d_gene: .; j_gene: TRBJ1-5; v_gene: TRBV6-1; CDR3aa: CASSEAHDQPQHF
d_gene: .; j_gene: TRBJ1-1; v_gene: TRBV15; CDR3aa: CATSRVQAGTEAFF
d_gene: .; j_gene: TRBJ1-1; v_gene: TRBV19; CDR3aa: CASSSQRNTEAFF
d_gene: TRBD2; j_gene: TRBJ2-6; v_gene: TRBV5-1; CDR3aa: CASSHTSGRAGANVLTF
d_gene: .; j_gene: TRBJ2-3; v_gene: TRBV11-2; CDR3aa: CASSLVYGAEGGTDTQYF
d_gene: .; j_gene: TRBJ2-1; v_gene: TRBV5-1; CDR3aa: CASSLAFGSYNEQFF
d_gene: .; j_gene: TRBJ2-3; v_gene: TRBV4-1; CDR3aa: CASSQVFSDNGPDTQYF
d_gene: .; j_gene: TRBJ1-1; v_gene: TRBV15; CDR3aa: CATSRDVIGNTEAFF
d_gene: TRBD1; j_gene: TRBJ2-7; v_gene: TRBV11-2; CDR3aa: CASSSDRGVEYF
d_gene: TRBD2; j_gene: TRBJ2-3; v_gene: TRBV18; CDR3aa: CAGRRESDTQYF
d_gene: .; j_gene: TRBJ2-6; v_gene: TRBV4-1; CDR3aa: CASSQDPGRVAGANVLTF
d_gene: TRBD2; j_gene: TRBJ2-1; v_gene: TRBV7-9; CDR3aa: CASSKRLAGEANEQFF
d_gene: TRBD2; j_gene: TRBJ2-2; v_gene: TRBV19; CDR3aa: CATGGSNTGELFF
d_gene: TRBD2; j_gene: .; v_gene: TRBV30; CDR3aa: CAWSVLGTRREQYF
d_gene: TRBD2; j_gene: TRBJ2-1; v_gene: TRBV12-5; CDR3aa: CASGLVVASGRILSYNEQFF
d_gene: .; j_gene: TRBJ1-1; v_gene: TRBV2; CDR3aa: CASSGHLENTEAFF
d_gene: .; j_gene: TRBJ2-1; v_gene: TRBV10-3; CDR3aa: CAITTVNHEQFF
d_gene: TRBD1; j_gene: TRBJ2-7; v_gene: TRBV6-1; CDR3aa: CASSEGKGQVNEQYF
d_gene: TRBD2; j_gene: TRBJ2-7; v_gene: TRBV9; CDR3aa: CASSVAASGSASYEQYF
d_gene: .; j_gene: TRBJ1-5; v_gene: TRBV28; CDR3aa: CASSPAGERQPQHF
d_gene: .; j_gene: TRBJ2-1; v_gene: TRBV28; CDR3aa: CASSLLLASYNEQFF
d_gene: .; j_gene: TRBJ1-1; v_gene: TRBV7-2; CDR3aa: CASSYPGGAGAFF
d_gene: TRBD2; j_gene: TRBJ2-3; v_gene: TRBV7-2; CDR3aa: CASRHSGRDTQYF
d_gene: .; j_gene: TRBJ1-5; v_gene: TRBV5-6; CDR3aa: CASSVIGGSNQPQHF
d_gene: TRBD1; j_gene: TRBJ2-7; v_gene: TRBV30; CDR3aa: CAWTETGIPREQYF
d_gene: .; j_gene: TRBJ1-3; v_gene: TRBV5-6; CDR3aa: CASSLDWGGNTIYF
d_gene: .; j_gene: TRBJ2-3; v_gene: TRBV6-6; CDR3aa: CASTTGQGWADTQYF
d_gene: .; j_gene: TRBJ2-3; v_gene: TRBV1; CDR3aa: CTSSQDLAESQTQYF
d_gene: TRBD1; j_gene: TRBJ2-1; v_gene: TRBV18; CDR3aa: CASSPTVGQGPYNEQFF
d_gene: TRBD1; j_gene: TRBJ2-1; v_gene: TRBV5-6; CDR3aa: CASSPGTGGYNEQFF
d_gene: TRBD1; j_gene: TRBJ1-2; v_gene: TRBV28; CDR3aa: CASTRTGGAGYGYTF
d_gene: TRBD2; j_gene: TRBJ2-3; v_gene: TRBV2; CDR3aa: CASSVLAGPDTQYF
d_gene: TRBD1; j_gene: TRBJ1-4; v_gene: TRBV14; CDR3aa: CASSPLGGPGGHEKLFF
d_gene: .; j_gene: TRBJ2-5; v_gene: TRBV7-9; CDR3aa: CASSLLPLGAETQYF
d_gene: .; j_gene: TRBJ2-3; v_gene: TRBV30; CDR3aa: CASSLTARTSTSDTQYF
d_gene: TRBD2; j_gene: TRBJ2-3; v_gene: TRBV30; CDR3aa: CAWKKGLAGRDSSTDTQYF
d_gene: TRBD1; j_gene: TRBJ1-1; v_gene: TRBV19; CDR3aa: CASSTQGATFF
d_gene: TRBD1; j_gene: TRBJ2-1; v_gene: TRBV7-3; CDR3aa: CASSLTRDRYNEQFF
d_gene: .; j_gene: TRBJ1-1; v_gene: TRBV7-2; CDR3aa: CASSFPSGRGTEAFF
d_gene: .; j_gene: TRBJ2-7; v_gene: TRBV5-4; CDR3aa: CASSLGPLYEQYF